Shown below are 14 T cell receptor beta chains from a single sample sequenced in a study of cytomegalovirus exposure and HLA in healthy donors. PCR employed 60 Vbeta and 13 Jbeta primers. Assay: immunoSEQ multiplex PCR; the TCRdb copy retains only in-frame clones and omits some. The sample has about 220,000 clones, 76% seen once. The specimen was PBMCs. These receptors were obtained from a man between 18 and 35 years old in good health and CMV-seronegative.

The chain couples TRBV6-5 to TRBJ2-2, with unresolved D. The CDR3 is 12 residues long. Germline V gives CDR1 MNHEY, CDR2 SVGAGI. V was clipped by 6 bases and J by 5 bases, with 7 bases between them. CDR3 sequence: CASRAPTGELFF. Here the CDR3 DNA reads TGTGCCAGCAGAGCCCCGACCGGGGAGCTGTTTTTT.

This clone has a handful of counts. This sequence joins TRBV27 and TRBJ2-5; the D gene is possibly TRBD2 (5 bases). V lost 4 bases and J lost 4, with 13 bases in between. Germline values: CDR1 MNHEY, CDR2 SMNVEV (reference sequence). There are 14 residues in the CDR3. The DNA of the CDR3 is TGTGCCAGCAGTTCCTTAGCGTCGGGAGAGACCCAGTACTTC. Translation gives CASSSLASGETQYF.

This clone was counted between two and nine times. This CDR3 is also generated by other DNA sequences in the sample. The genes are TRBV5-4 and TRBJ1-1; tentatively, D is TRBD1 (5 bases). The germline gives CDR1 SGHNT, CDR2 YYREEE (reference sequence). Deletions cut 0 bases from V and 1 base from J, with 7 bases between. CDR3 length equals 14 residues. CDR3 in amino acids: CASSLGQRNTEAFF. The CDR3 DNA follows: TGTGCCAGCAGCTTGGGACAGCGGAACACTGAAGCTTTCTTT.

CDR3 region: CASSTRTRDEQYF. Written as DNA, the CDR3 is TGTGCCAGCAGCACCAGAACCCGTGACGAGCAGTACTTC. The chain couples TRBV5-4 to TRBJ2-7, with D unclear. In germline, CDR1 is SGHNT, CDR2 YYREEE (reference sequence). The CDR3 is made up of 13 amino acids. V dropped 4 bases and J dropped 5 bases, with 13 bases sitting between them.

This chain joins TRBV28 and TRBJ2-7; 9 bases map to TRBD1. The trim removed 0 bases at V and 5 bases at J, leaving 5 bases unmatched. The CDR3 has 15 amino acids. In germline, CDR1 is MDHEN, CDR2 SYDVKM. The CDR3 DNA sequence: TGTGCCAGCAGTTTATGGGGACAGGGTAGCCACGAGCAGTACTTC. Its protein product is CASSLWGQGSHEQYF.

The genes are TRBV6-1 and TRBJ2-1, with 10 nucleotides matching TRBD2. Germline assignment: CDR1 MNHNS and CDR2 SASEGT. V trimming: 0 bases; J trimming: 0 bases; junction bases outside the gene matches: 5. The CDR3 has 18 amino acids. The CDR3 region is CASSEAFSSGSSYNEQFF. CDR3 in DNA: TGTGCCAGCAGTGAAGCGTTTTCTAGCGGGAGCTCCTACAATGAGCAGTTCTTC.

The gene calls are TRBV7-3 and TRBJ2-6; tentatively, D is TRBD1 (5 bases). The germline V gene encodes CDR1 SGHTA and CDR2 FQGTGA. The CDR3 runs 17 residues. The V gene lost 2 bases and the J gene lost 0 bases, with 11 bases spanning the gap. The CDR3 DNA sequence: TGTGCCAGCAGCTTATTTGGACAAGTCTCTGGGGCCAACGTCCTGACTTTC. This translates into CASSLFGQVSGANVLTF.

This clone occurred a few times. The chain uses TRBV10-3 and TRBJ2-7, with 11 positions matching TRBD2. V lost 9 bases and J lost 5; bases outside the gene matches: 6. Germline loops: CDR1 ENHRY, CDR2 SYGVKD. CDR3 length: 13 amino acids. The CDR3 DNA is TGTGCCATAGCCGGGACTAGCGGAGACGAGCAGTACTTC. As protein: CAIAGTSGDEQYF.

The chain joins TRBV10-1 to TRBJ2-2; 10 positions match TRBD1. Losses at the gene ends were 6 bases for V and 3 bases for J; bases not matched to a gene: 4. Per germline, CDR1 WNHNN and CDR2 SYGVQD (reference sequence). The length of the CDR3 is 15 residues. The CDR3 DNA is TGCGCCAGCAGCCCCGGGACAGGGGACACCGGGGAGCTGTTTTTT. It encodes CASSPGTGDTGELFF.

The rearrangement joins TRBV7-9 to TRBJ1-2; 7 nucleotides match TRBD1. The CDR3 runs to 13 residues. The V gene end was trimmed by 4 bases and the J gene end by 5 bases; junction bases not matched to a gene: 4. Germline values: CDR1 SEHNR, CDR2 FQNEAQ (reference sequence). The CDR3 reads CASSSGQRYGYTF. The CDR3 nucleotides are TGTGCCAGCAGCTCGGGACAGCGATATGGCTACACCTTC.

CDR3 amino acids: CASMEQLYNEQFF. For the CDR3, the DNA is TGTGCCAGCATGGAACAGCTTTACAATGAGCAGTTCTTC. This rearrangement joins TRBV2 to TRBJ2-1; D is undetermined. V was cut by 7 bases and J by 4 bases, with 11 bases left in between. Germline CDR1 is SNHLY and CDR2 is FYNNEI. The length of the CDR3 is 13 residues. Variable domain in full (rest from reference TRBV2 and TRBJ2-1): EPEVTQTPSHQVTQMGQEVILRCVPISNHLYFYWYRQILGQKVEFLVSFYNNEISEKSEIFDDQFSVERPDGSNFTLKIRSTKLEDSAMYFCASMEQLYNEQFFGPGTRLTVL.

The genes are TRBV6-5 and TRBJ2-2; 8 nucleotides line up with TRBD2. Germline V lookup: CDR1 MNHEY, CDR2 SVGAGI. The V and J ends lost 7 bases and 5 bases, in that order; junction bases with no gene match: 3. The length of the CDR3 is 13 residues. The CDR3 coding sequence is TGTGCCAGCACCTCTAGCGGGACCGGGGAGCTGTTTTTT. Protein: CASTSSGTGELFF.

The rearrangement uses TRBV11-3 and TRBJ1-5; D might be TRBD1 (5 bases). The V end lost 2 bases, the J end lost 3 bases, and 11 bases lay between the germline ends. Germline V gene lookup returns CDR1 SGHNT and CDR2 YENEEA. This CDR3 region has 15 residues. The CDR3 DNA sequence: TGTGCCAGCAGCTTAAGCCGGGGGTACAATCAGCCCCAGCATTTT. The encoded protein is CASSLSRGYNQPQHF.

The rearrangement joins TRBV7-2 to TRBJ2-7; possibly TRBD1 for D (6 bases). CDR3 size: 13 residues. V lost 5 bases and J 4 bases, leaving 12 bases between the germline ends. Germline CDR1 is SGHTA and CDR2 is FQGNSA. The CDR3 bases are TGTGCCAGCAGCCGGGACACCTTATACGAGCAGTACTTC. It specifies CASSRDTLYEQYF.